The next 30 T cell receptor beta chains were all read from a single sample in a study of CD8+CD57+ T cells in acquired aplastic anemia. Patients included in sequencing had previously demonstrated CD8+CD57+ cell expansion by flow cytometry. According to the study, genomic DNA was the template for TCR beta VDJ and CDR3 profiling. A single record per CDR3 protein comes from TCRdb applying MiXCR to the reads. The data hold under 200,000 distinct CDR3 sequences, with 60% to 80% observed a single time. Sequencing was carried out using sorted CD4+, CD8+, or CD8+CD57+ T cells (not recorded which) from PBMCs. These TCRs come from a human donor with aplastic anemia.

Turning to this clonotype: Relative to the germline gene, one junction end is altered; a read error may explain this. The rearrangement links TRBV12-3 or TRBV12-4 to TRBJ2-7, with 11 nucleotides matching TRBD1. The CDR3 is 12 residues long. CDR3 nucleotides: TGTGCCAGCACCTCGGAGGGGACAGGGGGGACCTTC. Encoded protein: CASTSEGTGGTF.

The rearrangement links TRBV19 to TRBJ1-1, with TRBD1 matching over 7 bases. Germline V gives CDR1 LNHDA, CDR2 SQIVND (reference sequence). J gave up 3 bases and V 5 bases, and 9 bases lay outside the gene matches. The CDR3 is made up of 15 amino acids. The CDR3 sequence: CASSGRDSRHTEAFF. The CDR3 nucleotides read TGTGCCAGTAGTGGAAGGGACAGTAGGCACACTGAAGCTTTCTTT.

This sequence joins TRBV5-5 and TRBJ1-1; D is unresolved. CDR1 SGHKS and CDR2 YYEKEE come from the germline V gene (reference sequence). Trimming pared 2 bases from V and 1 base from J, leaving 9 bases between. This CDR3 contains 14 residues. The CDR3 region has the DNA TGTGCCAGCAGCTTACGTCAGGCGAACACTGAAGCTTTCTTT. Its translation is CASSLRQANTEAFF.

V and J are TRBV7-2 and TRBJ2-3, with a tentative D call TRBD1 (5 bases). Germline loops: CDR1 SGHTA, CDR2 FQGNSA. The V and J ends lost 5 bases and 4 bases respectively, with 13 bases between them. CDR3 length: 14 amino acids. The CDR3 DNA follows: TGTGCCAGCAGCCTCGGACACGACGCAGATACGCAGTATTTT. It specifies CASSLGHDADTQYF. Looking up the rest from reference TRBV7-2 and TRBJ2-3 gives the full variable domain: GAGVSQSPSNKVTEKGKDVELRCDPISGHTALYWYRQSLGQGLEFLIYFQGNSAPDKSGLPSDRFSAERTGGSVSTLTIQRTQQEDSAVYLCASSLGHDADTQYFGPGTRLTVL.

Only one count was recorded for this clonotype. This sequence joins TRBV5-6 and TRBJ2-1, with 9 nucleotides matching TRBD2. Germline CDR1 reads SGHDT; CDR2 reads YYEEEE. The CDR3 is 12 amino acids. The CDR3 sequence: CDLAGAYNEQFF. The CDR3 nucleotides read TGTGACTTAGCGGGGGCTTACAATGAGCAGTTCTTC.

This clonotype was observed at least ten times. This chain joins TRBV11-2 and TRBJ2-1, with D possibly matching TRBD2 (6 bases). This CDR3 contains 13 residues. V was pared by 8 bases and J by 2 bases, with 10 bases between. Germline V gene sequence: CDR1 SGHAT, CDR2 FQNNGV. CDR3: CASRSGPYNEQFF. The CDR3 DNA sequence: TGTGCCAGCCGTAGCGGCCCCTACAATGAGCAGTTCTTC.

The genes are TRBV28 and TRBJ2-7, with D unclear. V shed 3 bases and J shed 0 bases, with 6 bases lying between them. Germline lookup yields CDR1 MDHEN and CDR2 SYDVKM. The length of the CDR3 is 13 residues. The CDR3 protein is CASSFSISYEQYV. In DNA, the CDR3 is TGTGCCAGCAGTTTCAGTATCTCCTACGAGCAGTACGTC.

The CDR3 reads CSARGLEGRATAGELFF. DNA for the CDR3: TGCAGTGCTAGGGGGCTAGAGGGGAGGGCCACCGCCGGGGAGCTGTTTTTT. V usage is TRBV20-1 and J usage is TRBJ2-2; TRBD2 matches at 7 bases. The CDR3 loop spans 17 amino acids. J was trimmed by 6 bases and V by 3 bases; bases with no gene match: 16. Germline V gene lookup returns CDR1 DFQATT and CDR2 SNEGSKA (reference sequence).

This clonotype has just one count. V gene TRBV5-6 combines with J gene TRBJ1-2; TRBD1 agrees at 7 bases. CDR3 size: 13 residues. Trimming removed 4 bases from V and 11 bases from J; junction bases left unmatched: 11. Germline CDR1 reads SGHDT; CDR2 reads YYEEEE. CDR3 DNA: TGTGCCAGCAGCGCAACTTCCGGGACAGCTTACACCTTC. Its protein product is CASSATSGTAYTF.

This sequence joins TRBV7-2 and TRBJ2-7, with D maybe TRBD1 (6 bases). Germline V CDR1 and CDR2: SGHTA, FQGNSA. The CDR3 contains 14 residues. Between the trimmed V and J ends, which lost 1 base and 2 bases, there was a span of 9 bases. The CDR3 here is CASSLDRVAYEQYF. The CDR3 DNA is TGTGCCAGCAGCTTAGACAGGGTTGCCTACGAGCAGTACTTC. Together with reference TRBV7-2 and TRBJ2-7, the CDR3 gives the full variable domain: GAGVSQSPSNKVTEKGKDVELRCDPISGHTALYWYRQSLGQGLEFLIYFQGNSAPDKSGLPSDRFSAERTGGSVSTLTIQRTQQEDSAVYLCASSLDRVAYEQYFGPGTRLTVT.

This chain connects TRBV2 to TRBJ1-5; D possibly corresponds to TRBD1 (6 bases). Trimming removed 2 bases from V and 6 bases from J, with 14 bases in between. The CDR3 is 15 residues long. Germline assignment: CDR1 SNHLY and CDR2 FYNNEI. Here the CDR3 DNA reads TGTGCCAGCAGTGAATTCTTAGCCAGGGGTCAGCCCCAGCATTTT. As protein: CASSEFLARGQPQHF.

The chain has TRBV9 and TRBJ1-6; D gene unclear. The germline V and J ends were trimmed by 6 bases and 5 bases, with 12 bases remaining between them. The germline V gene has CDR1 SGDLS and CDR2 YYNGEE. CDR3 length equals 14 residues. As DNA, the CDR3 is TGTGCCAGCAACCTCGGCGGTGATAATTCACCCCTCCACTTT. Protein: CASNLGGDNSPLHF.

The V gene is TRBV3-1, the J gene TRBJ2-5; 7 bases map to TRBD1. Germline CDR1 is LGHDT and CDR2 is YNNKEL (reference sequence). The V segment lost 0 bases and the J segment 2 bases; nucleotides outside the gene matches: 9. There are 17 residues in the CDR3. The CDR3 DNA reads as TGTGCCAGCAGCCAAGAGGCGACAGGGATTTATCAAGAGACCCAGTACTTC. It yields the protein CASSQEATGIYQETQYF.

This clonotype was counted a few times. CDR3 protein: CASSDPGTEQYF. The CDR3 DNA follows: TGTGCCAGCAGTGACCCCGGGACGGAGCAGTACTTC. This chain joins TRBV15 and TRBJ2-7, with D perhaps matching TRBD1 or TRBD2 (5 bases each). CDR3 size: 12 residues. Looked up from germline, CDR1 is LNHNV and CDR2 is YYDKDF (reference sequence). V was clipped by 10 bases and J by 7 bases, with 17 bases between them.

This clonotype has just a few counts. V gene TRBV7-9 combines with J gene TRBJ2-1; D is unclear. Trimming pared 6 bases from V and 3 bases from J, leaving 3 bases between. The CDR3 totals 11 residues. Germline V gene lookup returns CDR1 SEHNR and CDR2 FQNEAQ (reference sequence). CDR3 in DNA: TGTGCCAGCAGAGACTACAATGAGCAGTTCTTC. This encodes CASRDYNEQFF.

This clonotype showed up just once. The chain uses TRBV7-2 and TRBJ2-1; 12 bases fit TRBD2. The ends lost 7 bases at V and 7 bases at J; junction bases unmatched: 8. CDR1 is SGHTA and CDR2 is FQGNSA in the germline V gene. The CDR3 spans 15 residues. The CDR3 loop reads CASNLLAGGGNEQFF. The CDR3, as DNA: TGTGCCAGCAATCTACTAGCGGGAGGCGGAAATGAGCAGTTCTTC.

The gene calls are TRBV20-1 and TRBJ2-1; 7 bases map to TRBD2. This CDR3 region has 15 residues. Germline V gives CDR1 DFQATT, CDR2 SNEGSKA (reference sequence). J lost 3 bases, V lost 4 bases, and 9 bases had no gene match. CDR3 coding DNA: TGCAGTGCTACTGTCACTAGCGCCAACTACAATGAGCAGTTCTTC. This gives the protein CSATVTSANYNEQFF.

The chain recombines TRBV19 with TRBJ2-2, with D perhaps being TRBD1 or TRBD2 (5 bases each). The germline CDR1 and CDR2 sequences are LNHDA and SQIVND (reference sequence). Trimming shortened V by 2 bases and J by 1 base, and 11 bases separated the two germline ends. The CDR3 runs to 16 residues. The CDR3 loop reads CASSIRDAENTGELFF. The CDR3 DNA follows: TGTGCCAGTAGTATACGGGACGCGGAGAACACCGGGGAGCTGTTTTTT.

There are many counts of this clonotype. The chain is built from TRBV13 and TRBJ2-4; D assignment may be TRBD1 or TRBD2 (5 bases each). The CDR3 has 15 amino acids. The V gene lost 1 base and the J gene lost 1 base, with 8 bases spanning the gap. Germline V gene data show CDR1 as PRHDT and CDR2 as FYEKMQ (reference sequence). The CDR3 protein is CASSLVGTAKNIQYF. The DNA of the CDR3 is TGTGCCAGCAGCTTAGTGGGGACCGCCAAAAACATTCAGTACTTC.

V is TRBV5-1 and J is TRBJ2-1; 8 bases line up with TRBD1. Per the germline V gene, CDR1 is SGHRS and CDR2 is YFSETQ. The length of the CDR3 is 14 residues. V lost 0 bases and J lost 12; bases outside the gene matches: 8. The CDR3 DNA follows: TGCGCCAGCAGCTTGGAACCCCCCGGGACAGGGCAGTTCTTC. Translating gives CASSLEPPGTGQFF.

In its sample, this clonotype was seen a few times. The chain links TRBV7-8 to TRBJ2-7; the match to TRBD1 covers 7 bases. The CDR3 has 15 amino acids. V dropped 1 base and J dropped 1; count of bases not matched to a gene: 4. Germline values: CDR1 SGHVS, CDR2 FQNEAQ. The CDR3 region is CASSLDPGQSYEQYF. CDR3 coding DNA: TGTGCCAGCAGCTTAGATCCGGGACAGTCCTACGAGCAGTACTTC.

This clonotype was seen only once. This chain connects TRBV6-4 to TRBJ2-5, with TRBD2 matching over 8 bases. CDR1 and CDR2 (germline): MRHNA, SNTAGT. The CDR3 covers 15 residues. Germline trimming cut 2 bases from V and 4 bases from J; bases unmatched to any gene: 6. The CDR3, as DNA: TGTGCCAGCAGTGACCCGACGGGGGGGCCAGAGACCCAGTACTTC. Residues: CASSDPTGGPETQYF.

Regarding this clonotype: Germline is not matched at one junction end, which may reflect a read error. This chain links TRBV7-9 with TRBJ2-7; 11 bases are shared with TRBD2. Germline V gene data show CDR1 as SEHNR and CDR2 as FQNEAQ (reference sequence). The length of the CDR3 is 17 residues. The CDR3 loop is CASSQGALAGAQDEQYF. The CDR3, as DNA: TGCGCCAGCAGCCAAGGTGCACTAGCGGGAGCTCAAGACGAGCAGTACTTC.

This clonotype was counted only a few times. V is TRBV7-3 and J is TRBJ2-5; D is unclear. Trimming left V 3 bases short and J 5 bases short, with 10 bases between. The CDR3 consists of 13 residues. CDR1 is SGHTA and CDR2 is FQGTGA in the germline V gene. The CDR3 spells CASSLGPRETQYF. CDR3 nucleotides: TGTGCCAGCAGCTTGGGCCCACGGGAGACCCAGTACTTC. Full variable domain (missing parts from reference TRBV7-3 and TRBJ2-5): GAGVSQTPSNKVTEKGKYVELRCDPISGHTALYWYRQSLGQGPEFLIYFQGTGAADDSGLPNDRFFAVRPEGSVSTLKIQRTERGDSAVYLCASSLGPRETQYFGPGTRLLVL.

This clonotype was seen at least ten times. V usage is TRBV7-9 and J usage is TRBJ2-7, with D hard to call. This CDR3 spans 18 amino acids. CDR1 is SEHNR and CDR2 is FQNEAQ in the germline V gene (reference sequence). Trimming shortened V by 5 bases and J by 9 bases, and 32 bases separated the two germline ends. The CDR3, as DNA: TGTGCCAGCAGCCCTATCTGGCTAGGCACAATGATCTACGACGGGCAGTACTTC. Its protein is CASSPIWLGTMIYDGQYF.

The V and J genes are TRBV2 and TRBJ1-2; 10 bases match TRBD1. The CDR3 length is 12 residues. V shed 6 bases and J 6 bases; nucleotides not matched to a gene: 1. Germline lookup yields CDR1 SNHLY and CDR2 FYNNEI. CDR3 bases: TGTGCCAGCAGGGGGACAGGGGATGGCTACACCTTC. Amino acids: CASRGTGDGYTF.

V is TRBV6-1 and J is TRBJ2-3, with 7 bases identical to TRBD2. The V and J ends lost 7 bases and 4 bases, in that order; junction bases with no gene match: 5. The germline V gene encodes CDR1 MNHNS and CDR2 SASEGT. The CDR3 has 13 residues. CDR3 amino acids: CASIKRGSDTQYF. The DNA for the CDR3 is TGTGCCAGCATAAAGCGGGGCTCAGATACGCAGTATTTT.

V usage is TRBV9 and J usage is TRBJ2-7, with 7 bases aligning to TRBD2. V was pared by 1 base and J by 6 bases, with 13 bases of the junction left unmatched. The CDR3 is 16 residues long. Germline CDR1 and CDR2: SGDLS and YYNGEE. The CDR3 loop reads CASSVTTLAASIEQYF. The CDR3 nucleotides are TGTGCCAGCAGCGTAACAACTCTAGCGGCATCCATCGAGCAGTACTTC.

This clonotype was counted ten times or more. The chain couples TRBV6-2 or TRBV6-3 to TRBJ1-5; D not certain. Germline V gene lookup returns CDR1 MNHEY and CDR2 SVGEGT. The CDR3 has 13 residues. Trimming stripped 5 bases from V and 4 bases from J, with 9 bases between. DNA of the CDR3: TGTGCCAGCAGTGCGGCAGATAATCAGCCCCAGCATTTT. This gives the protein CASSAADNQPQHF.

The chain joins TRBV19 to TRBJ2-3; D unclear. The germline V gene encodes CDR1 LNHDA and CDR2 SQIVND (reference sequence). V lost 6 bases, J lost 4 bases, and 11 bases lay in between. The CDR3 is 13 residues long. Written as DNA, the CDR3 is TGTGCCAGTAGACTAAATGTGGCAGATACGCAGTATTTT. Encoded protein: CASRLNVADTQYF. The full variable domain, completed using reference TRBV19 and TRBJ2-3, is DGGITQSPKYLFRKEGQNVTLSCEQNLNHDAMYWYRQDPGQGLRLIYYSQIVNDFQKGDIAEGYSVSREKKESFPLTVTSAQKNPTAFYLCASRLNVADTQYFGPGTRLTVL.